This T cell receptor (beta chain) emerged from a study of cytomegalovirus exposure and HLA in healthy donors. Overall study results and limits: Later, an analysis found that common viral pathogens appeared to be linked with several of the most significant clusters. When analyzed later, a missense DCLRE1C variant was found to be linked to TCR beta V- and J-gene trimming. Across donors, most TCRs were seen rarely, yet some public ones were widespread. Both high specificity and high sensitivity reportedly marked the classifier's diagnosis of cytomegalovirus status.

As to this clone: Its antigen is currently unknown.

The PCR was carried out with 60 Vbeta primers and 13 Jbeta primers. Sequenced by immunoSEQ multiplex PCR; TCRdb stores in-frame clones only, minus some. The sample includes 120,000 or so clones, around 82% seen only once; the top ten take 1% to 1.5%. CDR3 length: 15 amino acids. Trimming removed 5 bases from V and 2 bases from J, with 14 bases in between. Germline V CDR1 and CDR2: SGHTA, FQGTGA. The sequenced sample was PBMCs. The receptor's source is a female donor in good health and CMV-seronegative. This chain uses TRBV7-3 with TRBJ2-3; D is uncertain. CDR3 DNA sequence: TGTGCCAGCAGCCGCGGAGAGACTCACACAGATACGCAGTATTTT. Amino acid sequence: CASSRGETHTDTQYF.